Below are 22 T cell receptor beta chains sequenced from a single sample in a study of T cells in Graves' hyperthyroidism and ophthalmopathy. RNA transcripts provided the source from which TCR beta CDR3 regions were amplified. HTBI primers were the set used in a first-round RT-PCR of the TCR CDR3. MiXCR, run by TCRdb on the multiplex PCR reads, gives a single entry per CDR3 protein. The sample contains hundreds of thousands of distinct CDR3 sequences, around 19% of which appear only once. Sequenced: blood. The receptors here all came from a woman aged 50 to 60 with Graves' hyperthyroidism that later progressed to Graves' ophthalmopathy.

The sample holds many counts of this clonotype. The chain joins TRBV7-8 to TRBJ1-1; TRBD1 matches at 7 bases. V shed 5 bases, J shed 5 bases, and the junction held 14 bases outside the gene matches. CDR1 SGHVS and CDR2 FQNEAQ come from the germline V gene. This CDR3 comprises 16 residues. CDR3 DNA: TGTGCCAGCAGCCGCACCGGGACAGCCTTCGGAACTGAAGCTTTCTTT. Its protein product is CASSRTGTAFGTEAFF.

Many counts were recorded for this clonotype. This sequence joins TRBV20-1 and TRBJ2-7; no reliable D call. Trimming removed 6 bases at V and 3 bases at J, with 15 bases between. This CDR3 has 13 residues. Germline lookup yields CDR1 DFQATT and CDR2 SNEGSKA (reference sequence). CDR3 protein: CSAADRGFYEQYF. In nucleotides, the CDR3 is TGCAGTGCCGCGGACCGAGGTTTCTACGAGCAGTACTTC.

The CDR3 sequence is CASSEAVEAFF. In DNA form, the CDR3 reads TGTGCCAGCAGTGAAGCGGTTGAAGCTTTCTTT. The chain is built from TRBV2 and TRBJ1-1, with D uncertain. CDR1 is SNHLY and CDR2 is FYNNEI in the germline V gene. CDR3 size: 11 residues. Trimming took 0 bases from V and 7 from J, leaving 3 bases between them.

This clonotype was detected once. The chain has TRBV20-1 and TRBJ2-1, with 8 nucleotides matching TRBD2. Germline V gives CDR1 DFQATT, CDR2 SNEGSKA (reference sequence). With 1 base clipped from V and 2 bases from J, the junction kept 7 bases outside the gene matches. This CDR3 has 16 residues. The CDR3 coding sequence is TGCAGTGCTAGAGCTCCCGGGACTAGGGCCTACAATGAGCAGTTCTTC. This codes for CSARAPGTRAYNEQFF.

This clonotype showed up many times. This chain joins TRBV2 and TRBJ1-1; no reliable D call. Germline CDR1 is SNHLY and CDR2 is FYNNEI. V was shortened by 3 bases and J by 8 bases, with 7 bases between the two germline ends. The CDR3 is 11 residues long. CDR3 in amino acids: CASSEYPEAFF. In DNA form, the CDR3 reads TGTGCCAGCAGTGAGTATCCAGAAGCTTTCTTT.

This clonotype was counted a few times. This CDR3 reads CASSGLERDEQFF. DNA of the CDR3: TGCGCCAGCAGCGGACTAGAACGGGATGAGCAGTTCTTC. V gene TRBV5-1 combines with J gene TRBJ2-1, with 7 bases fitting TRBD2. The length of the CDR3 is 13 residues. CDR1 is SGHRS and CDR2 is YFSETQ in the germline V gene. The V segment lost 4 bases and the J segment 8 bases; nucleotides outside the gene matches: 6. The entire variable domain, with the rest obtained from reference TRBV5-1 and TRBJ2-1, is as follows: KAGVTQTPRYLIKTRGQQVTLSCSPISGHRSVSWYQQTPGQGLQFLFEYFSETQRNKGNFPGRFSGRQFSNSRSEMNVSTLELGDSALYLCASSGLERDEQFFGPGTRLTVL.

This clonotype was seen more than once but under ten times. The V gene is TRBV5-1, the J gene TRBJ1-4; no firm D call. The CDR3 has 14 residues. V dropped 0 bases and J dropped 6 bases, with 9 bases sitting between them. Germline CDR1 reads SGHRS; CDR2 reads YFSETQ. CDR3 region: CASSLASGDEKLFF. The CDR3 bases are TGCGCCAGCAGCTTGGCATCTGGGGATGAAAAACTGTTTTTT.

This clonotype was seen a few times. This chain links TRBV11-2 with TRBJ1-3; D not certain. V was pared by 0 bases and J by 4 bases, with 4 bases between. This CDR3 region has 13 residues. Germline CDR1 and CDR2: SGHAT and FQNNGV. CDR3 bases: TGTGCCAGCAGCTTAGAACCCGGAAACACCATATATTTT. Amino acids: CASSLEPGNTIYF.

This clonotype was observed many times. This chain joins TRBV20-1 and TRBJ2-1; 7 bases are shared with TRBD2. The junction had 9 bases not matched to a gene; V was cut back by 3 bases and J by 4 bases. Per germline, CDR1 DFQATT and CDR2 SNEGSKA (reference sequence). This CDR3 has 15 amino acids. CDR3 coding DNA: TGCAGTGCTAGTTCGGAAGCGGGGCGTTACAATGAGCAGTTCTTC. Translation gives CSASSEAGRYNEQFF.

This chain joins TRBV6-2 or TRBV6-3 and TRBJ2-3; 10 nucleotides align to TRBD2. V lost 5 bases, J lost 5 bases, and 4 bases stayed unmatched. CDR3 length: 14 residues. Germline loops: CDR1 MNHEY, CDR2 SVGEGT. CDR3 loop: CASSPGLALDTQYF. CDR3 bases: TGTGCCAGCAGTCCGGGACTAGCGCTAGATACGCAGTATTTT.

The chain links TRBV10-3 to TRBJ1-2, with D possibly matching TRBD1 (6 bases). The V gene's germline CDR1 is ENHRY and CDR2 SYGVKD. The CDR3 loop spans 15 amino acids. Trimming took off 0 bases at V and 4 bases at J, with 12 bases between the two ends. The CDR3 bases are TGTGCCATCAGTGAGTCAGTACAGGGCGTCTATGGCTACACCTTC. Amino acids: CAISESVQGVYGYTF.

The V and J genes are TRBV9 and TRBJ2-7; 7 bases align to TRBD1. V shed 0 bases and J 5 bases; nucleotides not matched to a gene: 5. This CDR3 contains 14 residues. Germline loops: CDR1 SGDLS, CDR2 YYNGEE. CDR3 bases: TGTGCCAGCAGCGTAGAGGGGGCGGAAGACGAGCAGTACTTC. The encoded protein is CASSVEGAEDEQYF.

Ten or more counts support this clonotype. This chain connects TRBV27 to TRBJ1-2; TRBD1 might be the D (6 bases). Trimming shortened V by 3 bases and J by 7 bases, and 15 bases separated the two germline ends. The CDR3 totals 14 residues. CDR1 is MNHEY, CDR2 SMNVEV, per germline (reference sequence). CDR3 in DNA: TGTGCCAGCAGTTTGCGCAGGGGCAAGGTTGGCTACACCTTC. Translated: CASSLRRGKVGYTF.

This clonotype was counted ten times or more. The chain couples TRBV11-2 to TRBJ2-7, with a weak D call TRBD1 (5 bases). V was shortened by 2 bases and J by 1 base, with 9 bases between the two germline ends. Germline V gene sequence: CDR1 SGHAT, CDR2 FQNNGV. There are 14 residues in the CDR3. The CDR3 coding sequence is TGTGCCAGCAGCTTAATCGCAGGGTCCTACGAGCAGTACTTC. Amino acid sequence: CASSLIAGSYEQYF.

J is TRBJ2-3 and V is TRBV6-1; 8 bases align to TRBD2. Trimming took 6 bases from V and 1 from J; bases not matched to a gene: 9. CDR3 length equals 16 residues. In germline, CDR1 is MNHNS, CDR2 SASEGT. The CDR3 loop reads CASRSDGGAGTDTQYF. DNA of the CDR3: TGTGCCAGCAGATCTGACGGGGGGGCAGGCACAGATACGCAGTATTTT.

This sequence joins TRBV6-1 and TRBJ1-2, with 10 bases lining up with TRBD1. The J segment lost 8 bases and the V segment lost 4 bases, leaving 7 bases of the junction unmatched. The length of the CDR3 is 14 residues. CDR1 is MNHNS, CDR2 SASEGT, per germline. The CDR3 here is CASSVDRGQGGYTF. CDR3 nucleotide sequence: TGTGCCAGCAGTGTTGACAGGGGGCAGGGCGGCTACACCTTC.

This clonotype has only a few counts. CDR3 region: CASSLGALSGTYGYTF. The CDR3 nucleotides read TGCGCCAGCAGCTTGGGAGCGTTGAGCGGGACCTATGGCTACACCTTC. The gene calls are TRBV5-1 and TRBJ1-2; D is possibly TRBD1 (5 bases). This CDR3 contains 16 residues. Trimming cost V 0 bases and J 4 bases, with 16 bases left between them. Germline lookup yields CDR1 SGHRS and CDR2 YFSETQ.

This clonotype was found many times. The V call is TRBV12-5, the J call TRBJ2-3, with D unresolved. The CDR3 has 14 amino acids. Per the germline V gene, CDR1 is LGHNT and CDR2 is FRNRAP. The V end was cut by 5 bases, the J end by 6 bases, with 15 bases between. CDR3 nucleotide sequence: TGTGCTAGTGGTCCGGCACGAGGCCGGGATACGCAGTATTTT. It is translated as CASGPARGRDTQYF.

The table lists this clonotype with a few counts. The chain carries TRBV20-1 and TRBJ2-5, with 10 bases matching TRBD2. The CDR3 is 15 residues long. CDR1 and CDR2 (germline): DFQATT, SNEGSKA (reference sequence). With V trimmed by 1 base and J by 2 bases, 4 bases remained unmatched. Written as DNA, the CDR3 is TGCAGTGCTAGAGCCATTAGCGGGGGGCAAGAGACCCAGTACTTC. Translating gives CSARAISGGQETQYF.

This clonotype was counted at least ten times. The CDR3 protein is CASSLSRGINYGYTF. Written as DNA, the CDR3 is TGTGCCAGCAGTTTGAGCAGGGGAATCAACTATGGCTACACCTTC. The chain carries TRBV12-3 or TRBV12-4 and TRBJ1-2; maybe TRBD1 (6 bases). Trimming pared 3 bases from V and 2 bases from J, leaving 13 bases between. CDR3 length: 15 residues.

This clonotype was observed many times. DNA for the CDR3: TGTGCCAGCAGCTTAGCCTCAAATGAGCAGTTCTTC. Translation: CASSLASNEQFF. V gene TRBV11-2 combines with J gene TRBJ2-1; unclear D gene. V was clipped by 1 base and J by 7 bases, with 5 bases between them. The CDR3 extends over 12 amino acids. CDR1 SGHAT and CDR2 FQNNGV come from the germline V gene.

This clonotype has only a few counts. V and J are TRBV5-1 and TRBJ2-1; the match to TRBD2 covers 8 bases. From germline, CDR1 is SGHRS and CDR2 YFSETQ. With 0 bases clipped from V and 0 bases from J, the junction kept 5 bases outside the gene matches. The CDR3 spans 17 residues. DNA for the CDR3: TGCGCCAGCAGCTTGGCCGCCGCGGGGGGCTCCTACAATGAGCAGTTCTTC. It is translated as CASSLAAAGGSYNEQFF.